Listed below are T cell receptor beta chains from one sample, sequenced in a study of T cells in Graves' hyperthyroidism and ophthalmopathy. Each CDR3 protein is one row after TCRdb ran MiXCR on the multiplex PCR reads. The table has roughly 380,000 distinct CDR3 sequences, roughly 15% seen once. Sequenced: blood. All receptors derive from a woman between 18 and 29 years old with Graves' hyperthyroidism. CDR3s include the opening cysteine and the closing phenylalanine or tryptophan. Fields, in order: J gene, V gene, CDR3 protein.

>TRBJ2-2|TRBV6-1
CASSQEDRNTGELFF
>TRBJ1-4|TRBV2
CASTRATFNEKLFF
>TRBJ2-3|TRBV20-1
CSAGVRAGVDTQYF
>TRBJ1-1|TRBV6-2/TRBV6-3
CASSQRDSYTEAFF
>TRBJ2-1|TRBV5-4
CASSLDGRLPAYNEQFF
>TRBJ2-7|TRBV2
CASSYALAGATYEQYF
>TRBJ2-5|TRBV2
CASSKRTGGAGETQYF
>TRBJ1-2|TRBV25-1
CASSESHRSYGYTF
>TRBJ2-4|TRBV6-1
CASSEAFPGQDKNIQYF
>TRBJ2-2|TRBV20-1
CSVRGRLNTGELFF
>TRBJ2-1|TRBV7-3
CASSPGTSGVNEQFF
>TRBJ1-1|TRBV20-1
CSARGQAGEAFF
>TRBJ2-7|TRBV6-2/TRBV6-3
CASRLREIYEQYF
>TRBJ2-1|TRBV6-1
CASCDEQFF
>TRBJ2-5|TRBV15
CATSRASGPQETQYF
>TRBJ2-7|TRBV11-2
CASSLLSGETYEQYF
>TRBJ1-3|TRBV12-5
CASGLVQRNTIYF
>TRBJ2-1|TRBV28
CASSFGGQSVNEQFF
>TRBJ2-5|TRBV9
CASSPDRDRGRETQYF
>TRBJ2-5|TRBV5-6
CASSLTGPGETQYF
>TRBJ2-5|TRBV7-9
CASSPAGGDTETQYF
>TRBJ1-1|TRBV12-3/TRBV12-4
CKSGQGPSEAFF
>TRBJ2-5|TRBV7-9
CASSLVGEGVETQYF
>TRBJ2-1|TRBV27
CASSLQGLEQFF
>TRBJ2-1|TRBV11-2
CASSLGGLAGVYEQFF
>TRBJ2-7|TRBV27
CASGRLNNEQYF
>TRBJ1-2|TRBV30
CAWSVQGYGYTF
>TRBJ2-1|TRBV28
CASSTPGQGVWNEQFF
>TRBJ2-2|TRBV7-3
CASSLLTGGDTGELFF
>TRBJ2-7|TRBV30
CAWSVQRSEQYF
>TRBJ2-3|TRBV20-1
CSASPHPDTQYF
>TRBJ2-1|TRBV11-2
CASSPPVGLYNEQFF
>TRBJ1-1|TRBV28
CASSLSLRGAFF
>TRBJ1-1|TRBV6-1
CASTKTGKGNTEAFF
>TRBJ1-1|TRBV7-2
CASSFLGGDTEAFF
>TRBJ1-1|TRBV4-3
CASSQRQGITEAFF
>TRBJ1-1|TRBV28
CASSPPQGFEAFF
>TRBJ1-2|TRBV6-5
CASRPNSGTGLGYTF
>TRBJ2-7|TRBV2
CASHDSSYEQYF
>TRBJ1-4|TRBV6-1
CASSGGVGFNEKLFF
>TRBJ1-5|TRBV19
CASSHLQAGDQPQHF
>TRBJ2-5|TRBV10-1
CASSESGTGNQETQYF
>TRBJ2-7|TRBV4-1
CASSQNPRDRGSYEQYF
>TRBJ2-3|TRBV11-1
CASSHPRGYASTDTQYF
>TRBJ1-2|TRBV20-1
CSVRDLAQGRLDGYTF
>TRBJ2-5|TRBV6-1
CASRRTLAVQETQYF
>TRBJ2-2|TRBV2
CASSFSGRADPGELFF
>TRBJ2-5|TRBV28
CASRDGGLAGVGTQYF
>TRBJ2-7|TRBV18
CASSPEESEQYF
>TRBJ2-3|TRBV7-6
CASSLSLKDTQYF
>TRBJ1-5|TRBV5-5
CASAGTGYSNQPQHF
>TRBJ2-1|TRBV7-2
CASSLASPSYNEQFF
>TRBJ1-1|TRBV28
CASSSTGNRRNEAFF
>TRBJ2-5|TRBV6-1
CASIAYQETQYF